This T cell receptor beta chain was sequenced for a study of cytotoxic CD8 clonotypes in ibrutinib-treated CLL. Study background: The subjects consisted of roughly 12 relapsed/refractory and over 14 treatment-naive individuals, with 17 IGHV unmutated. Response sampling occurred after a median around 12 months of treatment (range 6 to 36).

Germline CDR1 and CDR2: SGHAT and FQNNGV. V shed 5 bases and J shed 1 base, with 10 bases lying between them. The CDR3 loop spans 14 amino acids. The sequencing depth, 1 in 200,000 to 1 in 1 million T cells, was the target. Data came from immunoSEQ multiplex PCR; TCRdb stores just in-frame clones and leaves some out. The sample shows hundreds of thousands of clones, roughly three quarters of them seen only once. The sequencing here drew on PBMCs, taken after 12 months of ibrutinib treatment. The sequence came from a human donor with chronic lymphocytic leukemia. The chain recombines TRBV11-2 with TRBJ2-3, with D uncertain. In DNA, the CDR3 is TGTGCCAGCAGCCTAACGGCACGCACAGATACGCAGTATTTT. Protein sequence: CASSLTARTDTQYF.